The 22 T cell receptor beta chains below come from one sample, sequenced in a study of CD8+CD57+ T cells in acquired aplastic anemia. Those patients picked for sequencing had displayed CD8+CD57+ cell expansion on flow cytometry. The template for TCR beta VDJ and CDR3 sequence profiling was genomic DNA. From the reads, TCRdb called clonotypes with MiXCR, one entry per CDR3 protein. The data show a few hundred thousand distinct CDR3 sequences, around 32% seen once. Sequenced input: sorted CD4+, CD8+, or CD8+CD57+ T cells (not recorded which) from PBMCs. The receptor set was obtained from a human donor with aplastic anemia.

This clonotype was seen ten or more times. The chain employs TRBV10-1 and TRBJ1-1, with D uncertain. V was pared by 0 bases and J by 5 bases, with 7 bases between. CDR1 is WNHNN and CDR2 is SYGVQD in the germline V gene (reference sequence). The length of the CDR3 is 13 residues. This chain's CDR3 is CASSESRETEAFF. DNA for the CDR3: TGCGCCAGCAGTGAGTCTAGGGAGACTGAAGCTTTCTTT.

The table lists this clonotype with many counts. J is TRBJ1-1 and V is TRBV7-2; no firm D call. This CDR3 is 15 amino acids long. Between the trimmed V and J ends, which lost 5 bases and 1 base, there was a span of 14 bases. Germline V gives CDR1 SGHTA, CDR2 FQGNSA. The CDR3 spells CASSTEGTANTEAFF. In DNA form, the CDR3 reads TGTGCCAGCAGCACCGAGGGTACTGCGAACACTGAAGCTTTCTTT.

The chain joins TRBV20-1 to TRBJ2-5; D may be TRBD1 (5 bases). Germline V gene lookup returns CDR1 DFQATT and CDR2 SNEGSKA (reference sequence). V was shortened by 2 bases and J by 2 bases, with 12 bases between the two germline ends. CDR3 length: 14 residues. The CDR3, as DNA: TGCAGTGCTAGAATTAGTAGGGGTCAAGAGACCCAGTACTTC. Translated, it gives CSARISRGQETQYF.

V usage is TRBV6-4 and J usage is TRBJ2-1, with D possibly matching TRBD1 (6 bases). The CDR3 consists of 15 residues. Trimming took off 2 bases at V and 1 base at J, with 9 bases between the two ends. Per germline, CDR1 MRHNA and CDR2 SNTAGT. The CDR3 nucleotides are TGTGCCAGCAGTGACGGTCAGGGGTCCTACAATGAGCAGTTCTTC. Amino acid sequence: CASSDGQGSYNEQFF.

On this clonotype: A much larger clone lies one base from this, so it may be a read error. DNA for the CDR3: TGTGCCAGCAGCTTAGCTCCACGGAATTCACCCCTCCACTTT. Translation gives CASSLAPRNSPLHF. The gene calls are TRBV7-8 and TRBJ1-6, with D hard to call. Germline V gives CDR1 SGHVS, CDR2 FQNEAQ. The CDR3 is 14 amino acids. V was trimmed by 0 bases and J by 7 bases, leaving 7 bases between them.

This clonotype was seen at least ten times. Written as DNA, the CDR3 is TGTGCCATCAGTGAGAACGGTCCGGGGACCGGGGAGCTGTTTTTT. This encodes CAISENGPGTGELFF. The chain carries TRBV10-3 and TRBJ2-2, with D possibly matching TRBD2 (5 bases). The V end lost 2 bases, the J end lost 5 bases, and 12 bases lay between the germline ends. CDR3 length: 15 residues. CDR1 is ENHRY, CDR2 SYGVKD, per germline.

In its sample, this clonotype was seen a few times. This sequence joins TRBV24-1 and TRBJ1-5; 7 bases map to TRBD1. The V gene's germline CDR1 is KGHDR and CDR2 SFDVKD. After removal of 3 bases from V and 2 bases from J, the junction contained 3 bases not matched to a gene. There are 15 residues in the CDR3. CDR3 loop: CATSDPGTGNQPQHF. The CDR3 nucleotides read TGTGCCACCAGTGATCCTGGGACAGGCAATCAGCCCCAGCATTTT.

About this clonotype itself: Just one base apart from a much larger clone, this may be a read error. The rearrangement joins TRBV7-2 to TRBJ1-2; D might be TRBD1 (6 bases). Trimming left V 2 bases short and J 3 bases short, with 10 bases between. The length of the CDR3 is 14 residues. The germline V gene has CDR1 SGHTA and CDR2 FQGNSA. The CDR3 DNA follows: TGTGCCAGCAGCTTACTTAGGGGGGACTATGGCTACACCTTC. It codes for CASSLLRGDYGYTF.

This rearrangement joins TRBV14 to TRBJ2-1; D might be TRBD2 (5 bases). V lost 0 bases and J 0 bases, leaving 12 bases between the germline ends. The germline gives CDR1 SGHDN, CDR2 FVKESK. CDR3 length: 17 residues. The CDR3 loop reads CASSQELRASSYNEQFF. The CDR3 bases are TGTGCCAGCAGCCAAGAATTGCGGGCTAGCTCCTACAATGAGCAGTTCTTC. The variable domain in full, completed from reference TRBV14 and TRBJ2-1, reads EAGVTQFPSHSVIEKGQTVTLRCDPISGHDNLYWYRRVMGKEIKFLLHFVKESKQDESGMPNNRFLAERTGGTYSTLKVQPAELEDSGVYFCASSQELRASSYNEQFFGPGTRLTVL.

This clonotype was detected ten times or more. V usage is TRBV7-3 and J usage is TRBJ2-7, with D possibly TRBD2 on 6 matching bases. Germline values: CDR1 SGHTA, CDR2 FQGTGA. The V end lost 0 bases, the J end lost 12 bases, and 15 bases lay between the germline ends. The length of the CDR3 is 13 residues. This chain's CDR3 is CASSLTGGGILYF. The DNA of the CDR3 is TGTGCCAGCAGCTTAACCGGAGGAGGGATATTGTACTTC.

V is TRBV4-3 and J is TRBJ2-2; perhaps TRBD1 as D (6 bases). Germline loops: CDR1 LGHNA, CDR2 YSLEER. This CDR3 region has 14 residues. Trimming cost V 2 bases and J 6 bases, with 10 bases left between them. This CDR3 reads CASSQHTGPGELFF. CDR3 bases: TGCGCCAGCAGCCAACACACAGGGCCCGGGGAGCTGTTTTTT.

This clonotype was detected only once. The chain couples TRBV29-1 to TRBJ1-1, with a weak D call TRBD1 (6 bases). The CDR3 extends over 13 amino acids. V was cut by 4 bases and J by 1 base, with 10 bases left in between. CDR1 and CDR2 (germline): SQVTM, ANQGSEA. CDR3 bases: TGCAGCGTTGGTGGGGGGCCGAACACTGAAGCTTTCTTT. Amino acids: CSVGGGPNTEAFF.

As to this clonotype: A junction end diverges from the germline sequence, so it may reflect a read error. The genes are TRBV7-2 and TRBJ1-3; no firm D call. Germline CDR1 is SGHTA and CDR2 is FQGNSA. The CDR3 extends over 14 amino acids. CDR3 amino acids: CASSLDDPGNAIYF. The DNA of the CDR3 is TGTGCCAGCAGCTTAGATGATCCTGGAAACGCCATATATTTT.

On this clonotype: At one end the junction does not follow the germline gene, possibly because of a read error. This chain links TRBV27 with TRBJ1-2; D not resolved. The CDR3 consists of 14 residues. Germline CDR1 and CDR2: MNHEY and SMNVEV (reference sequence). The CDR3 loop reads CASSLSIIGSGYTF. The CDR3 coding sequence is TGCGCCAGCAGTTTATCGATAATAGGGAGTGGCTACACCTTC.

In this sample, this clonotype turned up a few times. The chain employs TRBV24-1 and TRBJ2-1; 12 bases agree with TRBD2. J gave up 6 bases and V 9 bases, and 8 bases lay outside the gene matches. The CDR3 totals 15 residues. Germline V gives CDR1 KGHDR, CDR2 SFDVKD. CDR3 amino acids: CATGSSGRAPNEQFF. In DNA form, the CDR3 reads TGTGCCACCGGGTCTAGCGGGAGGGCCCCCAATGAGCAGTTCTTC.

This clonotype was picked up a small number of times. The CDR3 nucleotides are TGTGCCAGCAGCGTGTCGGGGGGGCTGGATACGCAGTATTTT. Its protein is CASSVSGGLDTQYF. The chain carries TRBV9 and TRBJ2-3; 8 bases align to TRBD2. J gave up 6 bases and V 2 bases, and 5 bases lay outside the gene matches. Germline lookup yields CDR1 SGDLS and CDR2 YYNGEE. The CDR3 extends over 14 amino acids. The full variable domain, completed using reference TRBV9 and TRBJ2-3, is DSGVTQTPKHLITATGQRVTLRCSPRSGDLSVYWYQQSLDQGLQFLIQYYNGEERAKGNILERFSAQQFPDLHSELNLSSLELGDSALYFCASSVSGGLDTQYFGPGTRLTVL.

Of note for this clonotype: A much larger clone lies a single base off, so this may be a read error. V is TRBV29-1 and J is TRBJ2-5; D is ambiguous. The CDR3 loop spans 14 amino acids. The V gene's germline CDR1 is SQVTM and CDR2 ANQGSEA. With 5 bases removed from V and 7 bases from J, the gap between germline ends came to 20 bases. In nucleotides, the CDR3 is TGCAGCGTTATCCTCATCTTTAACTGGGGGACCCAGTACTTC. Translation: CSVILIFNWGTQYF.

The rearrangement links TRBV12-3 or TRBV12-4 to TRBJ2-1; TRBD1 agrees at 9 bases. Losses at the gene ends were 6 bases for V and 5 bases for J; bases not matched to a gene: 5. This CDR3 has 14 amino acids. CDR3 amino acids: CASRGQGRDNEQFF. Written as DNA, the CDR3 is TGTGCCAGCAGGGGACAGGGTCGAGACAATGAGCAGTTCTTC.

Concerning this clonotype itself: Mismatch with germline at one junction end may stem from a read error. The chain links TRBV4-2 to TRBJ1-5; D might be TRBD1 (5 bases). This CDR3 contains 14 residues. The germline V gene encodes CDR1 LGHNA and CDR2 YNFKEQ. This CDR3 is CAGSPRDGEEPQHF. The CDR3, as DNA: TGTGCCGGCAGCCCTCGGGACGGGGAAGAGCCCCAGCATTTT.

This clonotype was observed a few times. V and J are TRBV20-1 and TRBJ2-5; D call uncertain. Germline values: CDR1 DFQATT, CDR2 SNEGSKA (reference sequence). V shed 2 bases and J shed 1 base, with 8 bases lying between them. The CDR3 runs 13 residues. Written as DNA, the CDR3 is TGCAGTGCTAGACTAGGATCCCAAGAGACCCAGTACTTC. Translating gives CSARLGSQETQYF.

This clonotype has at least ten counts. This chain connects TRBV10-1 to TRBJ2-7; D gene unclear. The V gene's germline CDR1 is WNHNN and CDR2 SYGVQD (reference sequence). There are 12 residues in the CDR3. V lost 7 bases and J 6 bases, leaving 13 bases between the germline ends. The CDR3 loop reads CASNDAFGEQYF. CDR3 DNA: TGCGCCAGCAATGACGCGTTCGGCGAGCAGTACTTC.

Notes on this clonotype: The missing conserved phenylalanine or tryptophan at the end of this CDR3 makes a read error likely. The chain employs TRBV15 and TRBJ1-5, with 9 positions matching TRBD1. The germline CDR1 and CDR2 sequences are LNHNV and YYDKDF (reference sequence). The V and J ends lost 0 bases and 5 bases, in that order; junction bases with no gene match: 2. This CDR3 contains 15 residues. The CDR3 coding sequence is TGTGCCACCAGCAGAGATGGGACAGGGTATCAGCCCCAGCATCTT. It encodes CATSRDGTGYQPQHL.